The 13 T cell receptor beta chains below all came from one sample that was sequenced in a study of cytomegalovirus exposure and HLA in healthy donors. A multiplex PCR was run with 60 Vbeta primers and 13 Jbeta primers. The repertoire was sequenced with immunoSEQ multiplex PCR; TCRdb's copy has only in-frame clones and lacks some. In the table there are approximately 53,000 clones, approximately 77% of which are singletons. Material for sequencing was PBMCs. These receptor sequences come from a woman aged 50 to 65 in good health and CMV-seronegative.

A note on this clone: Given the absence of the conserved phenylalanine or tryptophan at the CDR3 end, a read error is likely. The DNA is left out, because the CDR3 cannot be placed on it with certainty; the CDR3 is given as TCRdb lists it. This sequence joins TRBV29-1 and TRBJ1-4; TRBD1 is the table's D call, not checked against the DNA. The CDR3 is 9 amino acids long, termini counted. The germline V gene encodes CDR1 SQVTM and CDR2 ANQGSEA. The chain's CDR3 is CSDPGQPKA.

This clone was observed once. The chain uses TRBV19 and TRBJ2-5; 7 nucleotides agree with TRBD2. The CDR3 extends over 16 amino acids. After removal of 3 bases from V and 2 bases from J, the junction contained 9 bases not matched to a gene. Germline V lookup: CDR1 LNHDA, CDR2 SQIVND (reference sequence). This CDR3 reads CASSMGPGGGQETQYF. The CDR3 DNA sequence: TGTGCCAGTAGTATGGGACCGGGAGGAGGACAAGAGACCCAGTACTTC.

The chain employs TRBV11-2 and TRBJ1-5; D is possibly TRBD1 (6 bases). This CDR3 region has 13 residues. Trimming removed 3 bases from V and 7 bases from J, with 10 bases in between. In germline, CDR1 is SGHAT, CDR2 FQNNGV. The CDR3 region is CASSLGAEQPQHF. DNA of the CDR3: TGTGCCAGCAGCTTGGGGGCGGAGCAGCCCCAGCATTTT.

The CDR3 here is CASSQDGLAGPGADTQYF. The CDR3 DNA reads as TGTGCCAGCAGCCAAGATGGACTAGCGGGACCAGGAGCGGATACGCAGTATTTT. This chain links TRBV4-2 with TRBJ2-3, with 12 bases matching TRBD2. The CDR3 covers 18 residues. Unmatched junction bases numbered 10, after V lost 0 bases and J lost 6 bases. Germline-derived CDR1 and CDR2 are LGHNA and YNFKEQ.

V gene TRBV7-3 combines with J gene TRBJ2-1, with 8 nucleotides matching TRBD2. The CDR3 spans 15 residues. Germline values: CDR1 SGHTA, CDR2 FQGTGA. The V segment lost 7 bases and the J segment 6 bases; nucleotides outside the gene matches: 11. The CDR3 region has the DNA TGTGCCAGCACTCTAGGGAGCGGGGGTGGCAATGAGCAGTTCTTC. This sequence encodes CASTLGSGGGNEQFF.

The V gene is TRBV19, the J gene TRBJ1-1; D remains unclear. Germline CDR1 reads LNHDA; CDR2 reads SQIVND (reference sequence). There are 13 residues in the CDR3. Trimming removed 5 bases at V and 8 bases at J, with 15 bases between. The CDR3 protein is CASSRPNSLEAFF. Written as DNA, the CDR3 is TGTGCCAGTAGTCGGCCTAACAGTTTAGAAGCTTTCTTT.

This clone was observed once. The rearrangement uses TRBV7-6 and TRBJ2-5, with D possibly matching TRBD2 (7 bases). V was pared by 10 bases and J by 7 bases, with 22 bases between. The CDR3 spans 14 residues. Per germline, CDR1 SGHVS and CDR2 FNYEAQ. The CDR3 nucleotides read TGTGCCACCGGGGGGCGCTTGAGAAGGGGGACCCAGTACTTC. Protein sequence: CATGGRLRRGTQYF.

This clone was recorded a few times. This chain uses TRBV2 with TRBJ1-1; unclear D gene. Germline loops: CDR1 SNHLY, CDR2 FYNNEI. CDR3 length: 11 amino acids. Trimming left V 6 bases short and J 4 bases short, with 6 bases between. Written as DNA, the CDR3 is TGTGCCAGCAGGTACATCACTGAAGCTTTCTTT. Amino acid sequence: CASRYITEAFF.

The chain links TRBV6-5 to TRBJ2-1; 10 nucleotides agree with TRBD1. The germline V gene has CDR1 MNHEY and CDR2 SVGAGI. This CDR3 has 14 residues. The V segment lost 9 bases and the J segment 6 bases; nucleotides outside the gene matches: 8. The DNA of the CDR3 is TGTGCCAGTGGAGGGGACAGGGGATTCAATGAGCAGTTCTTC. Translating it yields CASGGDRGFNEQFF.

V gene TRBV28 combines with J gene TRBJ2-7; D possibly corresponds to TRBD1 (6 bases). In germline, CDR1 is MDHEN, CDR2 SYDVKM. The V and J ends lost 3 bases and 0 bases respectively, with 12 bases between them. The CDR3 is 15 residues long. CDR3 sequence reads: CASSFVGTHSYEQYF. The CDR3 DNA reads as TGTGCCAGCAGTTTCGTTGGGACACACTCCTACGAGCAGTACTTC.

This clone was seen once. The chain uses TRBV5-4 and TRBJ2-6, with no clear D. Germline V lookup: CDR1 SGHNT, CDR2 YYREEE (reference sequence). Trimming removed 4 bases from V and 0 bases from J, with 11 bases in between. This CDR3 is 16 amino acids long. The CDR3 here is CASSQYITSGANVLTF. In nucleotides, the CDR3 is TGTGCCAGCAGCCAATACATAACCTCTGGGGCCAACGTCCTGACTTTC.

This clone was counted only a few times. The chain combines TRBV5-1 with TRBJ1-1; the match to TRBD1 covers 9 bases. V gave up 3 bases and J gave up 3 bases; unmatched junction bases: 6. The CDR3 spans 15 residues. CDR1 and CDR2 (germline): SGHRS, YFSETQ. CDR3 region: CASSSSGQGDTEAFF. The CDR3 nucleotides are TGCGCCAGCAGCTCATCGGGACAGGGAGACACTGAAGCTTTCTTT.

This clone occurred once. The chain couples TRBV4-3 to TRBJ1-3; D is unclear. V was trimmed by 1 base and J by 0 bases, leaving 7 bases between them. This CDR3 comprises 15 residues. Per germline, CDR1 LGHNA and CDR2 YSLEER. CDR3 sequence reads: CASSQGSLSGNTIYF. The CDR3 nucleotides read TGCGCCAGCAGCCAAGGTAGTCTCTCTGGAAACACCATATATTTT.